The 24 T cell receptor beta chains given below trace back to one sample, sequenced in a study of vaccination and CD4 T cells after COVID-19 (dated by TCRdb to between 2021 and 2024). This specimen's treatment or condition label, per the study, means: approximately 10-day PBMC culture with coronavirus spike peptide pools or control peptides (ViraFEST assay). To prepare the library, PCR was applied. The reads were generated on an Illumina iSeq 100. DNA from cultured CD4+ T cells underwent TCR sequencing with the Oncomine TCR Beta short-read assay at the Johns Hopkins FTIC core. The public reads were reprocessed in TCRdb via fastp at Q25 and MiXCR, keeping in-frame beta chains. Rows are unified per CDR3 protein, each entry keeping the most common DNA and genes. The sample has roughly 19,000 distinct CDR3 sequences on record, around half of them singletons. Roughly 2.5% of the sample is in the top ten clones.

Antigens for these TCRs are unknown. The starting material was CD4+ T cells from blood, cultured in vitro, obtained after SARS-CoV-2 vaccination. Receptors originate from a human donor who had recovered from COVID-19.

The chain combines TRBV6-1 with TRBJ1-2, with a possible D match to TRBD1 (6 bases). Trimming took off 3 bases at V and 7 bases at J, with 9 bases between the two ends. This CDR3 has 12 residues. Per the germline V gene, CDR1 is MNHNS and CDR2 is SASEGT. For the CDR3, the DNA is TGTGCCAGCAGTGAGCGGGGGCTTGGCTACACCTTC. It yields the protein CASSERGLGYTF.

The chain links TRBV20-1 to TRBJ1-2; D ambiguous. Per the germline V gene, CDR1 is DFQATT and CDR2 is SNEGSKA (reference sequence). Deletions cut 4 bases from V and 8 bases from J, with 14 bases between. The CDR3 is 12 amino acids. The CDR3 sequence: CSATQAYEGYTF. For the CDR3, the DNA is TGCAGTGCTACCCAGGCCTACGAGGGCTACACCTTC.

This sequence joins TRBV10-1 and TRBJ2-3, with D unresolved. The CDR3 contains 14 residues. V was trimmed by 6 bases and J by 0 bases, leaving 10 bases between them. From germline, CDR1 is WNHNN and CDR2 SYGVQD (reference sequence). The CDR3 bases are TGCGCCAGCAGCGGGCAGCTTAGCACAGATACGCAGTATTTT. This sequence encodes CASSGQLSTDTQYF.

This clonotype appeared a few times. The V gene is TRBV19, the J gene TRBJ1-2, with unresolved D. This CDR3 region has 12 residues. V lost 7 bases and J lost 7, with 13 bases in between. The V gene's germline CDR1 is LNHDA and CDR2 SQIVND (reference sequence). The CDR3 here is CASNSLARGYTF. CDR3 DNA: TGTGCCAGTAACTCTCTGGCTCGTGGCTACACCTTC.

The rearrangement uses TRBV19 and TRBJ2-5, with D hard to call. This CDR3 region has 12 residues. V lost 8 bases and J lost 5, with 12 bases in between. Germline V gene sequence: CDR1 LNHDA, CDR2 SQIVND (reference sequence). CDR3 protein: CASRDRYETQYF. CDR3 sequence (DNA): TGTGCCAGTCGCGACCGGTATGAGACCCAGTACTTC. Based on the CDR3 plus reference TRBV19 and TRBJ2-5, the full variable domain is DGGITQSPKYLFRKEGQNVTLSCEQNLNHDAMYWYRQDPGQGLRLIYYSQIVNDFQKGDIAEGYSVSREKKESFPLTVTSAQKNPTAFYLCASRDRYETQYFGPGTRLLVL.

CDR3 in amino acids: CASSYWQGVGANVLTF. The CDR3 region has the DNA TGTGCCAGCAGTTACTGGCAGGGGGTTGGGGCCAACGTCCTGACTTTC. V usage is TRBV6-2 or TRBV6-3 and J usage is TRBJ2-6, with TRBD1 matching 7 bases. The CDR3 is 16 residues long. Germline CDR1 reads MNHEY; CDR2 reads SVGEGT. Unmatched junction bases numbered 3, after V lost 1 base and J lost 3 bases.

The V call is TRBV19, the J call TRBJ1-2; D is ambiguous. The germline V and J ends were trimmed by 1 base and 0 bases, with 9 bases remaining between them. Germline CDR1 is LNHDA and CDR2 is SQIVND (reference sequence). CDR3 length equals 15 residues. CDR3 sequence reads: CASSIGGTPNYGYTF. CDR3 in DNA: TGTGCCAGTAGTATAGGAGGCACTCCTAACTATGGCTACACCTTC.

This chain uses TRBV15 with TRBJ2-7; D gene ambiguous. Trimming pared 0 bases from V and 3 bases from J, leaving 15 bases between. The CDR3 totals 16 residues. Germline CDR1 is LNHNV and CDR2 is YYDKDF (reference sequence). The CDR3 region has the DNA TGTGCCACCAGCAGAGAACGCAACAACGAAATCTACGAGCAGTACTTC. Amino acid sequence: CATSRERNNEIYEQYF.

The J gene is TRBJ2-7, the V gene TRBV2; TRBD1 might be the D (6 bases). There are 13 residues in the CDR3. V lost 6 bases and J 3 bases, leaving 12 bases between the germline ends. Germline V gives CDR1 SNHLY, CDR2 FYNNEI. The CDR3 DNA is TGTGCCAGCAGACCGGACAGTAACTACGAGCAGTACTTC. Protein sequence: CASRPDSNYEQYF. Filled out from reference TRBV2 and TRBJ2-7, the complete variable domain reads EPEVTQTPSHQVTQMGQEVILRCVPISNHLYFYWYRQILGQKVEFLVSFYNNEISEKSEIFDDQFSVERPDGSNFTLKIRSTKLEDSAMYFCASRPDSNYEQYFGPGTRLTVT.

A remark on this clonotype: This may arise from a read error, as a much more abundant clone is one base away. The chain employs TRBV6-1 and TRBJ1-6; a weak D match, TRBD1 (5 bases). The germline V gene encodes CDR1 MNHNS and CDR2 SASEGT. The CDR3 loop spans 14 amino acids. CDR3 sequence reads: CASGDRWGTSPLHF. The CDR3 bases are TGTGCCAGCGGTGATCGGTGGGGCACTTCACCCCTCCACTTT.

This clonotype was seen more than once but under ten times. This chain connects TRBV28 to TRBJ2-2, with D perhaps assigned TRBD1 or TRBD2 (5 bases each). The CDR3 runs to 11 residues. The V gene lost 11 bases and the J gene lost 6 bases, with 10 bases spanning the gap. The germline CDR1 and CDR2 sequences are MDHEN and SYDVKM. CDR3 coding DNA: TGTGCCGCCTGGGGGTCCGGGGAGCTGTTTTTT. Translating it yields CAAWGSGELFF.

The chain joins TRBV7-3 to TRBJ2-5, with D hard to call. Germline assignment: CDR1 SGHTA and CDR2 FQGTGA. The V end was cut by 0 bases, the J end by 4 bases, with 9 bases between. There are 14 residues in the CDR3. CDR3 nucleotides: TGTGCCAGCAGCTTAACAGGGAAGGGAGAGACCCAGTACTTC. Translating gives CASSLTGKGETQYF.

This rearrangement joins TRBV9 to TRBJ1-2; D is possibly TRBD1 (6 bases). The V and J ends lost 2 bases and 0 bases respectively, with 8 bases between them. Germline V CDR1 and CDR2: SGDLS, YYNGEE. The CDR3 contains 14 residues. The CDR3, as DNA: TGTGCCAGCAGCGTCACAGGGTCTAACTATGGCTACACCTTC. Translation gives CASSVTGSNYGYTF.

CDR3 DNA: TGTGCCAGCAGCTTAGATGTAGGAAAACTGTTTTTT. This codes for CASSLDVGKLFF. The genes are TRBV7-9 and TRBJ1-4; D is unclear. V was trimmed by 1 base and J by 10 bases, leaving 7 bases between them. Germline values: CDR1 SEHNR, CDR2 FQNEAQ (reference sequence). The CDR3 is 12 residues long.

The V gene is TRBV6-2 or TRBV6-3, the J gene TRBJ1-5; weak D call: TRBD1 (6 bases). Germline CDR1 reads MNHEY; CDR2 reads SVGEGT. The CDR3 has 15 residues. V lost 7 bases and J 1 base, leaving 14 bases between the germline ends. CDR3 nucleotide sequence: TGTGCCAGCAAAGAACAGGGAAGGAGCAATCAGCCCCAGCATTTT. As protein: CASKEQGRSNQPQHF.

The rearrangement joins TRBV5-4 to TRBJ2-6; D not resolved. The V end was cut by 1 base, the J end by 0 bases, with 5 bases between. This CDR3 contains 15 residues. The germline V gene has CDR1 SGHNT and CDR2 YYREEE (reference sequence). The CDR3 DNA reads TGTGCCAGCAGCTTGATAGTCTCTGGGGCCAACGTCCTGACTTTC. Translation gives CASSLIVSGANVLTF. Based on the CDR3 plus reference TRBV5-4 and TRBJ2-6, the full variable domain is ETGVTQSPTHLIKTRGQQVTLRCSSQSGHNTVSWYQQALGQGPQFIFQYYREEENGRGNFPPRFSGLQFPNYSSELNVNALELDDSALYLCASSLIVSGANVLTFGAGSRLTVL.

This rearrangement joins TRBV15 to TRBJ2-5; 12 nucleotides align to TRBD2. The length of the CDR3 is 17 residues. The V gene end was trimmed by 2 bases and the J gene end by 5 bases; junction bases not matched to a gene: 9. Germline V CDR1 and CDR2: LNHNV, YYDKDF (reference sequence). The CDR3 DNA follows: TGTGCCACCAGCAGAAGGACTAGCGGGGCCATGGGGGAGACCCAGTACTTC. Protein product: CATSRRTSGAMGETQYF.

The chain employs TRBV20-1 and TRBJ2-5; 9 positions match TRBD1. V was pared by 6 bases and J by 9 bases, with 17 bases of the junction left unmatched. The germline V gene has CDR1 DFQATT and CDR2 SNEGSKA (reference sequence). The CDR3 spans 15 residues. The CDR3 DNA reads TGCAGTGCCGCACGGGACAGGGCCACCTGGGCGGCCCAGTACTTC. Translating it yields CSAARDRATWAAQYF.

Of note for this clonotype: A junction end diverges from the germline sequence, so it may reflect a read error. The rearrangement uses TRBV20-1 and TRBJ1-5; 8 bases fit TRBD1. The CDR3 runs 14 residues. Germline V gene data show CDR1 as DFQATT and CDR2 as SNEGSKA (reference sequence). This chain's CDR3 is CSASRGHGNQPRHF. As DNA, the CDR3 is TGCAGTGCTAGCAGGGGGCACGGCAATCAGCCCCGGCATTTT.

The V call is TRBV29-1, the J call TRBJ2-5; no reliable D call. V lost 2 bases to trimming and J lost 3 bases, with 10 bases between them. This CDR3 spans 13 amino acids. The germline V gene has CDR1 SQVTM and CDR2 ANQGSEA. This chain's CDR3 is CSVEYVGKETQYF. The CDR3, as DNA: TGCAGCGTTGAATATGTCGGCAAAGAGACCCAGTACTTC.

The rearrangement uses TRBV7-9 and TRBJ2-5; TRBD1 is a possible D gene (5 bases). V was pared by 0 bases and J by 6 bases, with 20 bases between. The CDR3 extends over 17 amino acids. Looked up from germline, CDR1 is SEHNR and CDR2 is FQNEAQ (reference sequence). DNA of the CDR3: TGTGCCAGCAGCTTAGCGGAGTTGCAGGGCGGTGGGAAGACCCAGTACTTC. Translating it yields CASSLAELQGGGKTQYF.

The rearrangement links TRBV11-1 to TRBJ1-2; TRBD1 might be the D (6 bases). The ends were cut back, 3 bases at V and 0 bases at J, with 14 bases in the middle. The V gene's germline CDR1 is SGHAT and CDR2 FQDESV (reference sequence). The CDR3 is 16 residues long. The DNA for the CDR3 is TGTGCCAGCAGCTTCGCAGGGGATCCCTCTAACTATGGCTACACCTTC. Its protein is CASSFAGDPSNYGYTF.

This clonotype was counted between two and nine times. J is TRBJ1-5 and V is TRBV6-1; D may be TRBD1 (5 bases). The V end was cut by 7 bases, the J end by 7 bases, with 14 bases between. Germline CDR1 MNHNS, CDR2 SASEGT. The CDR3 runs 13 residues. CDR3 sequence reads: CASKRGEGQPQHF. The CDR3 DNA is TGTGCCAGCAAGAGAGGGGAAGGCCAGCCCCAGCATTTT.

The V call is TRBV24-1, the J call TRBJ2-5; 8 bases are a match to TRBD1. The V and J ends lost 5 bases and 5 bases, in that order; junction bases with no gene match: 9. The CDR3 loop spans 15 amino acids. Germline V lookup: CDR1 KGHDR, CDR2 SFDVKD. CDR3 DNA sequence: TGTGCCACCAGTGCCCCGGGACAGGTCGACGAGACCCAGTACTTC. The encoded protein is CATSAPGQVDETQYF.